Presented here are 17 T cell receptor beta chains from one specimen sequenced in a study of T-cell reconstitution after alpha-beta-depleted transplantation in children. Unique molecular identifiers featured in how the TCRbeta library was prepared. MiXCR, applied by TCRdb to the PCR reads, yields one record per CDR3 protein. The sample contains more than 500,000 distinct CDR3 sequences, roughly 10% of which appear only once. This specimen consisted of PBMCs, mostly from graft donor cells, obtained 180 days after TCRalphabeta/CD19-depleted stem cell transplant. These receptors were taken from a female patient between 2 and 15 years old who had a stem cell transplant for aplastic anemia, so the T cells may come from the graft donor.

J is TRBJ2-3 and V is TRBV7-9, with no clear D. Germline V gene lookup returns CDR1 SEHNR and CDR2 FQNEAQ (reference sequence). Trimming left V 6 bases short and J 2 bases short, with 12 bases between. CDR3 length: 14 residues. The CDR3 region has the DNA TGTGCCAGCAGTTCCGGATCAATCACAGATACGCAGTATTTT. Its translation: CASSSGSITDTQYF.

The chain is built from TRBV5-4 and TRBJ2-7; D possibly matches TRBD1 or TRBD2 (5 bases each). Per germline, CDR1 SGHNT and CDR2 YYREEE (reference sequence). Trimming removed 2 bases from V and 2 bases from J, with 14 bases in between. This CDR3 contains 15 residues. CDR3: CASSLFGTYTYEQYF. The CDR3 DNA reads as TGTGCCAGCAGCTTATTCGGGACCTATACCTACGAGCAGTACTTC.

This rearrangement joins TRBV15 to TRBJ2-7; D perhaps matches TRBD1 (6 bases). CDR1 LNHNV and CDR2 YYDKDF come from the germline V gene (reference sequence). This CDR3 contains 15 residues. V was trimmed by 0 bases and J by 4 bases, leaving 13 bases between them. The CDR3 DNA sequence: TGTGCCACCAGCAGAGAAGGGGGAGAAGGGTACGAGCAGTACTTC. Translation: CATSREGGEGYEQYF.

In its sample, this clonotype was seen a few times. This chain connects TRBV27 to TRBJ1-5; no reliable D call. The CDR3 has 14 residues. Germline V lookup: CDR1 MNHEY, CDR2 SMNVEV (reference sequence). The V and J ends lost 1 base and 7 bases respectively, with 11 bases between them. CDR3 DNA: TGTGCCAGCAGTTTATTGGGCAATGGGCAGCCCCAGCATTTT. It codes for CASSLLGNGQPQHF.

This clonotype was detected many times. The J gene is TRBJ2-1, the V gene TRBV5-6; a possible D gene is TRBD1 (5 bases). Trimming left V 0 bases short and J 9 bases short, with 19 bases between. The CDR3 is 16 amino acids. CDR1 is SGHDT, CDR2 YYEEEE, per germline. CDR3 DNA: TGTGCCAGCAGCTTGGCCTGGATAAGAGGTAGGGGTGAGCAGTTCTTC. It translates to CASSLAWIRGRGEQFF.

This clonotype was recorded at least ten times. The chain uses TRBV2 and TRBJ1-4; TRBD1 aligns across 10 bases. CDR1 and CDR2 (germline): SNHLY, FYNNEI. CDR3 size: 15 residues. Trimming cost V 4 bases and J 7 bases; bases outside gene matches: 6. The CDR3 spells CASSGRDRGGEKLFF. The DNA for the CDR3 is TGTGCCAGCAGTGGTCGGGACAGGGGAGGTGAAAAACTGTTTTTT.

This clonotype was detected only a few times. The V call is TRBV10-1, the J call TRBJ2-7; 9 bases match TRBD1. There are 15 residues in the CDR3. Per the germline V gene, CDR1 is WNHNN and CDR2 is SYGVQD (reference sequence). With 8 bases clipped from V and 2 bases from J, the junction kept 10 bases outside the gene matches. CDR3 sequence reads: CASGGPDRGPYEQYV. The CDR3 nucleotides are TGCGCCAGCGGAGGACCGGACAGGGGACCCTACGAGCAGTACGTC.

The CDR3 nucleotides are TGTGCCATCACCCCATCATGGCTAGCGGGAGGGCCGGATACGCAGTATTTT. This translates into CAITPSWLAGGPDTQYF. The gene calls are TRBV10-3 and TRBJ2-3, with TRBD2 matching over 12 bases. CDR3 length: 17 amino acids. Germline assignment: CDR1 ENHRY and CDR2 SYGVKD. The V and J ends lost 7 bases and 6 bases, in that order; junction bases with no gene match: 14.

Ten or more counts support this clonotype. The gene calls are TRBV7-9 and TRBJ2-1, with a possible D match to TRBD2 (6 bases). The V end was cut by 5 bases, the J end by 5 bases, with 22 bases between. The CDR3 length is 17 residues. The germline V gene has CDR1 SEHNR and CDR2 FQNEAQ (reference sequence). CDR3 sequence (DNA): TGTGCCAGCAGCCCCGGGGGAAGGGGTGCGGTGGACAATGAGCAGTTCTTC. This encodes CASSPGGRGAVDNEQFF. Filled out from reference TRBV7-9 and TRBJ2-1, the complete variable domain reads DTGVSQNPRHKITKRGQNVTFRCDPISEHNRLYWYRQTLGQGPEFLTYFQNEAQLEKSRLLSDRFSAERPKGSFSTLEIQRTEQGDSAMYLCASSPGGRGAVDNEQFFGPGTRLTVL.

This clonotype was picked up many times. The chain recombines TRBV29-1 with TRBJ2-1; D possibly corresponds to TRBD2 (6 bases). CDR1 and CDR2 (germline): SQVTM, ANQGSEA. Trimming removed 4 bases from V and 9 bases from J, with 13 bases in between. The CDR3 length is 12 residues. DNA of the CDR3: TGCAGCGTTGGAGGTCTAGCGTTTGAGCAGTTCTTC. This codes for CSVGGLAFEQFF.

The sample holds many counts of this clonotype. The chain carries TRBV5-1 and TRBJ1-6; no firm D call. V lost 0 bases and J lost 1, with 8 bases in between. Germline assignment: CDR1 SGHRS and CDR2 YFSETQ. The CDR3 is made up of 16 amino acids. The CDR3 loop reads CASSLEGSSYNSPLHF. DNA of the CDR3: TGCGCCAGCAGCTTGGAGGGCTCGTCCTATAATTCACCCCTCCACTTT.

This clonotype was found a few times. The genes are TRBV24-1 and TRBJ2-5; D uncertain. V lost 7 bases and J lost 4, with 21 bases in between. The CDR3 contains 16 residues. Germline V gene lookup returns CDR1 KGHDR and CDR2 SFDVKD. CDR3 sequence: CATSPAVGRTGETQYF. In DNA, the CDR3 is TGTGCCACCAGCCCGGCCGTTGGACGGACGGGAGAGACCCAGTACTTC.

In this sample, this clonotype turned up a few times. The CDR3 coding sequence is TGTGCCAGCAGTTTAGCGCCTACAGGGGAAACTGAAGCTTTCTTT. It specifies CASSLAPTGETEAFF. This chain connects TRBV27 to TRBJ1-1, with 7 bases identical to TRBD1. The CDR3 consists of 15 residues. Trimming cost V 2 bases and J 5 bases; bases outside gene matches: 8. The germline V gene has CDR1 MNHEY and CDR2 SMNVEV (reference sequence).

V gene TRBV12-3 or TRBV12-4 combines with J gene TRBJ1-2; a possible D gene is TRBD1 (5 bases). V lost 2 bases, J lost 4 bases, and 14 bases lay in between. This CDR3 is built from 15 residues. The CDR3 region has the DNA TGTGCCAGCAGTTTATCGGCAGGAGGGGTCTATGGCTACACCTTC. Residues: CASSLSAGGVYGYTF.

This clonotype was detected a few times. The chain employs TRBV7-2 and TRBJ2-7, with TRBD2 identical over 8 bases. V shed 1 base and J 3 bases; nucleotides not matched to a gene: 8. Per the germline V gene, CDR1 is SGHTA and CDR2 is FQGNSA. The CDR3 sequence is 16 residues long. CDR3 loop: CASSLVVGGANYEQYF. CDR3 coding DNA: TGTGCCAGCAGCTTAGTAGTCGGGGGGGCTAACTACGAGCAGTACTTC.

The rearrangement uses TRBV29-1 and TRBJ1-1; D possibly corresponds to TRBD1 (5 bases). This CDR3 comprises 14 residues. Trimming shortened V by 1 base and J by 4 bases, and 13 bases separated the two germline ends. CDR1 is SQVTM, CDR2 ANQGSEA, per germline. CDR3 sequence (DNA): TGCAGCGTTGAAGTCGGGGGTGCGGTCACTGAAGCTTTCTTT. Translated, it gives CSVEVGGAVTEAFF.

This clonotype was detected only a few times. The rearrangement joins TRBV11-2 to TRBJ2-7, with D possibly being TRBD2 (5 bases). Trimming cost V 4 bases and J 9 bases, with 16 bases left between them. CDR3 length equals 13 residues. CDR1 is SGHAT and CDR2 is FQNNGV in the germline V gene. CDR3 in DNA: TGTGCCAGCAGCTCGGGTGGGGTCAGCGGGCAGTACTTC. Encoded protein: CASSSGGVSGQYF.